This T cell receptor (beta chain) was profiled in a study of identical twins (dated by TCRdb to 2016 to 2018). Study-wide context: To test whether fetal clonotypes persist, this study deep-sequenced TCR alpha and beta repertoires from monozygotic twins, from unrelated adults of various ages, and from cord blood. Replicate twin experiments were performed at different times using different library preparation protocols to rule out contamination. What the authors observed across the whole study: Out-of-frame TCR alpha sequences shared between twins showed an excess of low generation-probability sequences compared with coincidental sharing between unrelated individuals. Recombination models systematically underestimated out-of-frame TCR alpha sharing in monozygotic twins but agreed with sharing between unrelated individuals. Because the same donors could not be followed over many years, the conclusions depended on cross-sectional statistical analysis. Abundant cord blood beta clonotypes had fewer insertions, young adult naive repertoires showed a similar but weaker trend, and memory repertoires showed no such trend. In beta out-of-frame sequences, excess twin sharing was weaker, because having fewer shared sequences lowered the signal-to-noise ratio. Invariant T cells such as MAIT and iNKT could partly confound zero-insertion analyses, although diverse VJ usage argued against such confounding for most clonotypes.

Receptor libraries were prepared by 5' RACE. Sequencing used an Illumina HiSeq 2000. A universal primer binding site was added through template switching, and the final cDNA carried a unique molecular identifier so that TCR cDNA molecules could be counted accurately. Specific primers in the conserved constant-segment region were used to synthesize first-strand cDNA for the TCR alpha and beta chains. To control for contamination, each cDNA library was double barcoded with a SMART-Mk sample barcode plus Illumina barcodes. TruSeq adapter sequences, together with Illumina sample barcodes, were added in two successive PCR steps. The TCR alpha and beta cDNA libraries were sequenced on the Illumina HiSeq platform using custom primers. Turning to the authors' computational methods: MiGEC was used to process raw reads and extract unique molecular identifiers, and MiXCR was used to find CDR3 positions. For each individual, recombination models were inferred using an EM algorithm with the repgenHMM and IGoR tools. Shared clonotype analysis was performed with the tcR package in R, normalizing sharing by the product of cloneset sizes. To study raw recombination free of thymic and clonal selection effects, out-of-frame nonproductive sequences were analyzed. The raw public reads went through TCRdb reprocessing: fastp at Q25, MiXCR clone calling, in-frame beta chains kept. Rows merge per CDR3 protein into single entries with the most common DNA and genes. V and J calls and clone size were set by TCRdb, not the authors. Present in this sample are fewer than 550,000 distinct CDR3 sequences, 14% of which were seen just once. The ten largest make up approximately 1% of the sample.

This clonotype was seen at least ten times. Which antigen it targets is not known. No qualities accompany the bases; no much larger clone lies one base away. All donors were healthy Caucasians. Three pairs of female monozygotic twins, all aged roughly 18 to 30 years, made up the twin cohort. Positive isolation kits from Invitrogen were used to isolate CD4+ and CD8+ T cell populations. The same data also contributed to another study, on yellow fever vaccine responses in identical twins. As the second publication notes: The T cell response to vaccination in identical twins was reported by the authors to appear partly convergent and partly personalized. The study precisely tracked vaccine-responding T cell clones in identical twins.

The sequence came from a woman aged 18-29 years in good health. The sample taken for sequencing was CD4+ T cells sorted from blood.

The CDR3 loop reads CASSETSGGSKFF. In nucleotide form, the sequence is TGTGCCAGCAGTGAAACTAGCGGTGGTTCTAAGTTCTTC. The chain was built from TRBV2 and TRBJ2-1, and TRBD2 matches 8 of the central bases. Trimming leaves V shorter by 2 bases and J shorter by 14 bases, with the junction holding 8 bases beyond the gene matches. The CDR3 holds 13 amino acids from the cysteine to the phenylalanine. Of all the DNA, just the CDR3 is kept, 39 bases in frame from base 1. CDR1 and CDR2 are drawn from the germline V gene: SNHLY, FYNNEI.